The rows below give T cell receptor beta chains drawn from one sample of a study of beta chain features in type 1 diabetes. Profiling relied on immunoSEQ multiplex PCR, and the TCRdb table lists in-frame clones only, not all of them. The sample lists 85,000 to 110,000 clones, 28% occurring once. Sequenced material: central memory CD4+ T cells from blood. The receptor set was obtained from a woman in her late teens or twenties with type 1 diabetes. CDR3s include the opening cysteine and the closing phenylalanine or tryptophan. D genes are given only for firm matches. Rows may omit the clone size; those that give it use once, few, many or a size class.

cdr3_nt: TGCGCCAGCAGCCAAGGTACTAGCTATGGAGCAGATACGCAGTATTTT; cdr3_aa: CASSQGTSYGADTQYF; v_call: TRBV4-1; clone_size: .; j_call: TRBJ2-3; d_call: .
cdr3_nt: TGCGCCAGCGCACTAGCGGGAGTTTCTGGTGGTACGCAGTATTTT; cdr3_aa: CASALAGVSGGTQYF; v_call: TRBV10-2; clone_size: .; j_call: TRBJ2-3; d_call: TRBD2
cdr3_nt: TGTGCCAGCAGCTTAAATAGGGGGGGGACGGATGGCTATGGCTACACCTTC; cdr3_aa: CASSLNRGGTDGYGYTF; v_call: TRBV7-2; clone_size: .; j_call: TRBJ1-2; d_call: .
cdr3_nt: TGTGCCAGCAGTTACTGGGGGGGAAGAAGCACAGATACGCAGTATTTT; cdr3_aa: CASSYWGGRSTDTQYF; v_call: TRBV6-6; clone_size: .; j_call: TRBJ2-3; d_call: TRBD2
cdr3_nt: TGTGCCAGCAGTACCCCCAGGGTACCGGGGACCCAGTACTTC; cdr3_aa: CASSTPRVPGTQYF; v_call: TRBV28; clone_size: few; j_call: TRBJ2-5; d_call: .
cdr3_nt: TGTGCCTGGAGGGAGGCTTACGGCTACGAGCAGTACTTC; cdr3_aa: CAWREAYGYEQYF; v_call: TRBV30; clone_size: few; j_call: TRBJ2-7; d_call: .
cdr3_nt: TGTGCCTGGAAATCAGGCCTCACAGATACGCAGTATTTT; cdr3_aa: CAWKSGLTDTQYF; v_call: TRBV30; clone_size: few; j_call: TRBJ2-3; d_call: .
cdr3_nt: TGCGCCAGCAGCTTGGCAGGATATCTCGGAAACACCATATATTTT; cdr3_aa: CASSLAGYLGNTIYF; v_call: TRBV5-1; clone_size: .; j_call: TRBJ1-3; d_call: .
cdr3_nt: TGTGCCAGCAGTCCGACTATTGACTACGAGCAGTACTTC; cdr3_aa: CASSPTIDYEQYF; v_call: TRBV27; clone_size: .; j_call: TRBJ2-7; d_call: .
cdr3_nt: TGCGCCAGCAGCCGGACAGGGGGCGATTCCTACGAGCAGTACTTC; cdr3_aa: CASSRTGGDSYEQYF; v_call: TRBV5-1; clone_size: .; j_call: TRBJ2-7; d_call: TRBD1
cdr3_nt: TGTGCCAGCGACAGGGGGACCGGGGAGACCCAGTACTTC; cdr3_aa: CASDRGTGETQYF; v_call: TRBV2; clone_size: few; j_call: TRBJ2-5; d_call: TRBD1
cdr3_nt: TGTGCCAGCAGCTTAGGCCGTTACCCGGGACAGGGTGGCGAAAAACTGTTTTTT; cdr3_aa: CASSLGRYPGQGGEKLFF; v_call: TRBV13; clone_size: once; j_call: TRBJ1-4; d_call: TRBD1
cdr3_nt: TGTGCCAGCGGTACGGGTCTAGCCAAAAACATTCAGTACTTC; cdr3_aa: CASGTGLAKNIQYF; v_call: TRBV7-2; clone_size: .; j_call: TRBJ2-4; d_call: .
cdr3_nt: TGTGCCAGCAGCCTCCTGGGGGGGGCGCGGGAGGAGCTGTTTTTT; cdr3_aa: CASSLLGGAREELFF; v_call: TRBV6-1; clone_size: .; j_call: TRBJ2-2; d_call: .
cdr3_nt: TGTGCCAGCAGCCAAGATGGGAGGGGGGGTAGCACAGATACGCAGTATTTT; cdr3_aa: CASSQDGRGGSTDTQYF; v_call: TRBV4-2; clone_size: .; j_call: TRBJ2-3; d_call: .
cdr3_nt: TGTGCCAGCAGCTTCATGAACACTGAAGCTTTCTTT; cdr3_aa: CASSFMNTEAFF; v_call: TRBV7-2; clone_size: few; j_call: TRBJ1-1; d_call: .
cdr3_nt: TGTGCCAGCAGCCAACAACAGGGGAACACCATATATTTT; cdr3_aa: CASSQQQGNTIYF; v_call: TRBV7-2; clone_size: .; j_call: TRBJ1-3; d_call: TRBD1
cdr3_nt: TGCGCCAGCAGCCAAGAGGCAGATATTTTCTCTGGAAACACCATATATTTT; cdr3_aa: CASSQEADIFSGNTIYF; v_call: TRBV4-3; clone_size: .; j_call: TRBJ1-3; d_call: .
cdr3_nt: TGTGCCAGCAGCGGCAGGGGTTGGGGTGGGGCCGACTATGGCTACACCTTC; cdr3_aa: CASSGRGWGGADYGYTF; v_call: TRBV9; clone_size: .; j_call: TRBJ1-2; d_call: .
cdr3_nt: TGTGCCAGCAGCTTTGGGGCGGGGTTAGAGGCCCAGTACTTC; cdr3_aa: CASSFGAGLEAQYF; v_call: TRBV11-2; clone_size: .; j_call: TRBJ2-5; d_call: .
cdr3_nt: TGTGCCAGCAGCTCATCCGGGACAGGGGCGCAAGAGACCCAGTACTTC; cdr3_aa: CASSSSGTGAQETQYF; v_call: TRBV11-3; clone_size: .; j_call: TRBJ2-5; d_call: TRBD1
cdr3_nt: TGTGCCAGCAGTTACGACTGGGACAGGGAAGCTTTCTTT; cdr3_aa: CASSYDWDREAFF; v_call: TRBV6-5; clone_size: .; j_call: TRBJ1-1; d_call: TRBD1
cdr3_nt: TGTGCCAGCAGCTCGAACCGGGACAAAACCTACGAGCAGTACTTC; cdr3_aa: CASSSNRDKTYEQYF; v_call: TRBV7-9; clone_size: few; j_call: TRBJ2-7; d_call: .
cdr3_nt: TGTGCCAGCTCACCACGACTAGCGGGAGGACAGAATGAGCAGTTCTTC; cdr3_aa: CASSPRLAGGQNEQFF; v_call: TRBV18; clone_size: .; j_call: TRBJ2-1; d_call: TRBD2
cdr3_nt: TGCGCCAGCAGCCTGGCGGGGCGACTAGCGGGTCTAAGTCGGGATGAGCAGTTCTTC; cdr3_aa: CASSLAGRLAGLSRDEQFF; v_call: TRBV5-1; clone_size: .; j_call: TRBJ2-1; d_call: TRBD2
cdr3_nt: TGTGCCAGCTCACCGGCCATTATGAACACTGAAGCTTTCTTT; cdr3_aa: CASSPAIMNTEAFF; v_call: TRBV18; clone_size: .; j_call: TRBJ1-1; d_call: .